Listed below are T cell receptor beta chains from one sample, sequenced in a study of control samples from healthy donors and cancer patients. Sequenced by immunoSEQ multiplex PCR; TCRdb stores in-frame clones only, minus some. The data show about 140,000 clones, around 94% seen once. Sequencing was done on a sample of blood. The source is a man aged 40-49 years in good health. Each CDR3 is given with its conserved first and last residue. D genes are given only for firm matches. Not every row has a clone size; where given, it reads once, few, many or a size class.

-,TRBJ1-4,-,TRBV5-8,TGTGCCAGCAGCCATACTTCAGGGGTTAATGAAAAACTGTTTTTT,CASSHTSGVNEKLFF
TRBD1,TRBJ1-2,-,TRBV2,TGTGCCAGCTCTGCAGGGGGTACCTATTCTGGCTACACCTTC,CASSAGGTYSGYTF
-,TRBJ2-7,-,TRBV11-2,TGTGCCAGCAGCTTATTCTCAGCAGTCTACGAGCAGTACTTC,CASSLFSAVYEQYF
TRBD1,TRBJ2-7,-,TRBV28,TGTGCCAGCAGTCCACCGGGACAGAGGGACGAGCAGTACTTC,CASSPPGQRDEQYF
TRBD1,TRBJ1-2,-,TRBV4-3,TGCGCCAGCAGCCAAGAAACAGGGGTTGTCGGCTACACCTTC,CASSQETGVVGYTF
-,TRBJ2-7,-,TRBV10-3,TGTGCCACATCCCCCGACAGGAACTCCTACGAGCAGTACTTC,CATSPDRNSYEQYF
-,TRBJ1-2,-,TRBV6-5,TGTGCCAGCAGTCTAGATGACAGATGGGCCTATGGCTACACCTTC,CASSLDDRWAYGYTF
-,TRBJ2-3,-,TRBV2,TGTGCCAGCAGTATAGACCGCACAGATACGCAGTATTTT,CASSIDRTDTQYF
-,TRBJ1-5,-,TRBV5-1,TGCGCCAGCAGCTTGTCTTCAGGAAGCAATCAGCCCCAGCATTTT,CASSLSSGSNQPQHF
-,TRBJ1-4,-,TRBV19,TGTGCCAGTAGGGGGAGTGGGACGGCAACTAATGAAAAACTGTTTTTT,CASRGSGTATNEKLFF
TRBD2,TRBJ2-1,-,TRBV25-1,TGTGCCAGCAGTGAATTAAGCGGGAGGTTAAATGAGCAGTTCTTC,CASSELSGRLNEQFF
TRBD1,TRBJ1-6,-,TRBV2,TGTGCCAGCATTACACAGGGGAACCATTCACCCCTCCACTTT,CASITQGNHSPLHF
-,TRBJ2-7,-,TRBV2,TGTGCCAGCAGTGCGACGGTGGACATCTCCTACGAGCAGTACTTC,CASSATVDISYEQYF
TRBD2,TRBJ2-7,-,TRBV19,TGTGCCAGTAGTATGGGGACCTTAGCGGGAGCTCACGAGCAGTACTTC,CASSMGTLAGAHEQYF
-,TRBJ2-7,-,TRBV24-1,TGTGCCACCAGTGAGTCCGGGTCTTACGAGCAGTACTTC,CATSESGSYEQYF
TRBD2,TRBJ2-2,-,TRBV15,TGTGCCATCCCGACTAGCGGGGGGCTTAACACCGGGGAGCTGTTTTTT,CAIPTSGGLNTGELFF
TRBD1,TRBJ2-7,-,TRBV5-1,TGCGCCAGCAGCTTACAAACCGGGACAGGGGTCTTCTACGAGCAGTACTTC,CASSLQTGTGVFYEQYF
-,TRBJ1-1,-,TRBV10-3,TGTGCCATCAGAGGCAGGGAAAGTACTGAAGCTTTCTTT,CAIRGRESTEAFF
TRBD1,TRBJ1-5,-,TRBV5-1,TGCGCCAGCAGCCAAAGACAGGGTCAAAGCAATCAGCCCCAGCATTTT,CASSQRQGQSNQPQHF
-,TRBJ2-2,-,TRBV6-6,TGTGCCAGTGGGACCGGGGAGCTGTTTTTT,CASGTGELFF
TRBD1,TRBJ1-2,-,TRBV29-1,TGCAGCGTTGAATCGGACAGGGTCTATGGCTACACCTTC,CSVESDRVYGYTF
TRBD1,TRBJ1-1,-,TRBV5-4,TGTGCCAGCAGCCAACAGGGGGCGGGGGACACTGAAGCTTTCTTT,CASSQQGAGDTEAFF
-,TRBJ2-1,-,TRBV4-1,TGCGCCAGCAGCCACTGGAGTCTTCCGGGAAGGAATAGGCTAAATGAGCAGTTCTTC,CASSHWSLPGRNRLNEQFF
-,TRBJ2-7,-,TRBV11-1,TGTGCCAGCAGCTTAGGACAGCTTTACGAGCAGTACTTC,CASSLGQLYEQYF
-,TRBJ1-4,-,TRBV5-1,TGCGCCAGCAGCTTGTACGCCGCAACTAATGAAAAACTGTTTTTT,CASSLYAATNEKLFF
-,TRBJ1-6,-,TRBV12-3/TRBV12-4,TGTGCCAGCAGTTTAACAGGACGCCCGAGATCCTTT,CASSLTGRPRSF
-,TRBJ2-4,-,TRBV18,TGTGCCAGCTCAGCCGAGGGGATAGCCAAAAACATTCAGTACTTC,CASSAEGIAKNIQYF
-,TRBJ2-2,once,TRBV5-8,TGTGCCAGCAGCCCGACGAGGAGCACGAACACCGGGGAGCTGTTTTTT,CASSPTRSTNTGELFF
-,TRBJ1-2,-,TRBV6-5,TGTGCCAGCAGTCCCCTGACAGGACTCTATGGCTACACCTTC,CASSPLTGLYGYTF